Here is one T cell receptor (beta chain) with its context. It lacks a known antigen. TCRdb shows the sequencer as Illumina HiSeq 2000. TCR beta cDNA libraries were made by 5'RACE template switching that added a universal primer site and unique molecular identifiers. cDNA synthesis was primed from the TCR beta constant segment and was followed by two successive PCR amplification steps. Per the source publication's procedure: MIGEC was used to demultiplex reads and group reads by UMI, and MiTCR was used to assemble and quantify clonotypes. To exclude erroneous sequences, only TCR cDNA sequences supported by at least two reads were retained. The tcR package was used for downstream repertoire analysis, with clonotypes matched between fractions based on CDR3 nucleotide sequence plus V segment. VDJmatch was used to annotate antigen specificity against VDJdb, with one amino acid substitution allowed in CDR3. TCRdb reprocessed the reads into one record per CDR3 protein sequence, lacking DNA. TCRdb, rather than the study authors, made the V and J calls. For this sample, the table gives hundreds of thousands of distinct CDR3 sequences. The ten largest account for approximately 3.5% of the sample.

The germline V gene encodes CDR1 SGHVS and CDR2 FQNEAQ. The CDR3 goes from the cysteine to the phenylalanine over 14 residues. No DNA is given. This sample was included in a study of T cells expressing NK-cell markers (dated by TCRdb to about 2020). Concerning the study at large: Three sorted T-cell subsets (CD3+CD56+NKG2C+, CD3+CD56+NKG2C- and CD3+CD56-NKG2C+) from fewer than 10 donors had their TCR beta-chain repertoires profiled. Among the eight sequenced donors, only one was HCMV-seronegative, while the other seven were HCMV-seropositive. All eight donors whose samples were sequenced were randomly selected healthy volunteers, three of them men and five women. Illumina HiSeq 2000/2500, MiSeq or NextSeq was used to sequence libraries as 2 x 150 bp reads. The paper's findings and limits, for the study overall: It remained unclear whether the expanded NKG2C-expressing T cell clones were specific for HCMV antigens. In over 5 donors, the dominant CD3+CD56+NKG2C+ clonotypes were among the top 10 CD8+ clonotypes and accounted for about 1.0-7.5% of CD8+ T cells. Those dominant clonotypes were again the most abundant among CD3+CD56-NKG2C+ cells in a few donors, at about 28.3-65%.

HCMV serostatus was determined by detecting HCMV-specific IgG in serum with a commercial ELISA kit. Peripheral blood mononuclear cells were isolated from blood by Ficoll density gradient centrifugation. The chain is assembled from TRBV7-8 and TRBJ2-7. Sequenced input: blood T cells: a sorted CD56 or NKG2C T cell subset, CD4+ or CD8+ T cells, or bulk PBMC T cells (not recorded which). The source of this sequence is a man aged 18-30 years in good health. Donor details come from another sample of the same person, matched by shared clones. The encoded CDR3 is CASSVSGVSYEQYF.